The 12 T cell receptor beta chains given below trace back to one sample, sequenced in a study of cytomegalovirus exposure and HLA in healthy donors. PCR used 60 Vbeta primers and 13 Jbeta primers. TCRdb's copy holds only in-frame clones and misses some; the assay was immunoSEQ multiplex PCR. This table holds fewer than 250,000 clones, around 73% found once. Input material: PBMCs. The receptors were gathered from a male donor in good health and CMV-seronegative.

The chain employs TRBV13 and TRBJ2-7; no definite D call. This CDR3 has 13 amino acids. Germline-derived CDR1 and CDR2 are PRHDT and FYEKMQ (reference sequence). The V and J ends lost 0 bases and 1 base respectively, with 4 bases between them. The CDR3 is CASSLGVSYEQYF. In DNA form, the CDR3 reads TGTGCCAGCAGCTTAGGCGTGTCCTACGAGCAGTACTTC.

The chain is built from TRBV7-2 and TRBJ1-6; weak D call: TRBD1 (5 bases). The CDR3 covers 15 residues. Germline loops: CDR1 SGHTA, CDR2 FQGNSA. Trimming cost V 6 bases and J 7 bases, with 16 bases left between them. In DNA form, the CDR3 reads TGTGCCAGCAGGACAGACGGGAGACCGAATTCACCCCTCCACTTT. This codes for CASRTDGRPNSPLHF.

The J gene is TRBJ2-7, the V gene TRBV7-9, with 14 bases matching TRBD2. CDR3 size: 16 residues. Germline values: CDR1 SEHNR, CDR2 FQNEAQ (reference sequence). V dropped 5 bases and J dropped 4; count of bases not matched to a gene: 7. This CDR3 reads CASSTEGTSGRYEQYF. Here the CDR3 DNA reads TGTGCCAGCAGCACCGAGGGGACTAGCGGGAGATACGAGCAGTACTTC.

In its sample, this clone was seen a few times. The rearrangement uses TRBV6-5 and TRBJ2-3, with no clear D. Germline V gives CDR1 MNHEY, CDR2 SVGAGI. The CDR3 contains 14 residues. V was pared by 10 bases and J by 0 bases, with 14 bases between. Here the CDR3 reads CAIRRQYSTDTQYF. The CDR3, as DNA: TGTGCCATCAGGCGGCAGTATAGCACAGATACGCAGTATTTT.

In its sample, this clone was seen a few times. CDR3 sequence reads: CASTPRTGNNQPQHF. Here the CDR3 DNA reads TGTGCCAGCACCCCCCGGACAGGGAACAATCAGCCCCAGCATTTT. The chain is built from TRBV6-5 and TRBJ1-5; 8 bases line up with TRBD1. The CDR3 sequence is 15 residues long. Germline CDR1 MNHEY, CDR2 SVGAGI. J was trimmed by 3 bases and V by 7 bases; bases with no gene match: 8.

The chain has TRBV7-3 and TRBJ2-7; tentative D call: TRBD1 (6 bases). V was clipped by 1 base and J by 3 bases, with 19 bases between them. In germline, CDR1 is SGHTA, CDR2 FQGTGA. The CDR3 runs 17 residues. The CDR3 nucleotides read TGTGCCAGCAGCTTAAGAGGATCGGGACACCCGGTCTACGAGCAGTACTTC. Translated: CASSLRGSGHPVYEQYF.

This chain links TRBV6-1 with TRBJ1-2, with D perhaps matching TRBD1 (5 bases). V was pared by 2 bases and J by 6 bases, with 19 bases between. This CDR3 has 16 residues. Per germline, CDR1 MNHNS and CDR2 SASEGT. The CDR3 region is CASSETFQGFLDGYTF. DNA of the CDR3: TGTGCCAGCAGTGAAACTTTTCAGGGTTTTCTAGATGGCTACACCTTC.

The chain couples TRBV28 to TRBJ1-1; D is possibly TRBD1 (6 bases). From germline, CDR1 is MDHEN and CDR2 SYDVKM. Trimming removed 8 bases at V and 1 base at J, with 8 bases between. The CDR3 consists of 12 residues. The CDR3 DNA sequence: TGTGCCAGCGACAGGAAGAACACTGAAGCTTTCTTT. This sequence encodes CASDRKNTEAFF.

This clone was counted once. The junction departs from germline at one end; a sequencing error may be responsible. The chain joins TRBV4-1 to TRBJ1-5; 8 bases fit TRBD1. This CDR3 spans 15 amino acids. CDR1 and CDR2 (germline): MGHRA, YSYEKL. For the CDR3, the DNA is TGCGCCGGCAGCCCCTCGGACAGGGGCAATCAGCCCCAGCATTTT. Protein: CAGSPSDRGNQPQHF.

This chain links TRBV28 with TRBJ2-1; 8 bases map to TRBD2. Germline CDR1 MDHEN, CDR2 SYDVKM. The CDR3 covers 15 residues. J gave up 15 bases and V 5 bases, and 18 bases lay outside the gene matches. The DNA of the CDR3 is TGTGCCAGCAGTCCAATACGGACTAGCCTCTTCCAGCGGTTCTTC. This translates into CASSPIRTSLFQRFF. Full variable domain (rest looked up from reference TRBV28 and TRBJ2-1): DVKVTQSSRYLVKRTGEKVFLECVQDMDHENMFWYRQDPGLGLRLIYFSYDVKMKEKGDIPEGYSVSREKKERFSLILESASTNQTSMYLCASSPIRTSLFQRFFGPGTRLTVL.

CDR3 in DNA: TGTGCCAGCGCAGGACTAGCGGGACCCAATGAGCAGTTCTTC. Residues: CASAGLAGPNEQFF. The chain employs TRBV27 and TRBJ2-1; 12 positions match TRBD2. V gave up 8 bases and J gave up 6 bases; unmatched junction bases: 5. There are 14 residues in the CDR3. Germline values: CDR1 MNHEY, CDR2 SMNVEV (reference sequence).

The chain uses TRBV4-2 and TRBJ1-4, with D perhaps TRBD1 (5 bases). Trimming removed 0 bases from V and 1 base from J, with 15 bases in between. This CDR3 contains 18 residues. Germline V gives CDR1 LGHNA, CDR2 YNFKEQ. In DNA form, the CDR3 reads TGTGCCAGCAGCCAAGATTGGGGCAGGGATGTAACTAATGAAAAACTGTTTTTT. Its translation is CASSQDWGRDVTNEKLFF.